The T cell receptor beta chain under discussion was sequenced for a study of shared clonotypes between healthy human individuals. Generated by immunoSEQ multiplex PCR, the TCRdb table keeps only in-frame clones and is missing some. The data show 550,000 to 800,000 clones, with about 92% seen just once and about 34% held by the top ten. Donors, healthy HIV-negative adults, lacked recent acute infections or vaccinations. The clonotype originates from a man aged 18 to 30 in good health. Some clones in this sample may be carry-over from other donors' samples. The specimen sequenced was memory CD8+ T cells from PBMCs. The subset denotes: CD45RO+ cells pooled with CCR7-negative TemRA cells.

The CDR3 nucleotides read TGTGCCAGCAGTCCCTCAGGGTTGGCTGAAGCTTTCTTT. It encodes CASSPSGLAEAFF. The chain joins TRBV6-5 to TRBJ1-1; a weak D match, TRBD1 (5 bases). The CDR3 contains 13 residues. Germline V CDR1 and CDR2: MNHEY, SVGAGI. Trimming took 5 bases from V and 6 from J, leaving 13 bases between them.